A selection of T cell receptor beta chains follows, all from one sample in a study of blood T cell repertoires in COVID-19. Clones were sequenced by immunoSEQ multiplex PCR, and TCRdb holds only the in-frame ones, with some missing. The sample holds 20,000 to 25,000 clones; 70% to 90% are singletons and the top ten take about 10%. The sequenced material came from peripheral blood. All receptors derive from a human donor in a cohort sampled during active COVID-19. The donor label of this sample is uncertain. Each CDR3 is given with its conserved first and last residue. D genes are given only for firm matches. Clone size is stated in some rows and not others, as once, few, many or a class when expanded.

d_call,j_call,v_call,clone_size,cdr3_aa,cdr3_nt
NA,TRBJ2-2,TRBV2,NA,CASSLRRGVTGELFF,TGTGCCAGCAGCCTGAGGCGGGGAGTCACCGGGGAGCTGTTTTTT
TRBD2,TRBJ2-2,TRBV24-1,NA,CATSDRLAGDAGELFF,TGTGCCACCAGTGACCGACTAGCGGGAGATGCCGGGGAGCTGTTTTTT
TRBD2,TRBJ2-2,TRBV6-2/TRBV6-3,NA,CASSYSKGASGSPGELFF,TGTGCCAGCAGTTACTCGAAGGGGGCTAGCGGGAGTCCTGGGGAGCTGTTTTTT
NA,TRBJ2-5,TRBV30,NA,CAWSPRFQETQYF,TGTGCCTGGAGCCCTAGATTTCAGGAGACCCAGTACTTC
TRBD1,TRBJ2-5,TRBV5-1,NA,CASSSGQLTQYF,TGCGCCAGCAGCTCGGGACAGCTCACCCAGTACTTC
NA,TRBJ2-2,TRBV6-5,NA,CASSYSGVWTGELFF,TGTGCCAGCAGTTACTCAGGGGTATGGACCGGGGAGCTGTTTTTT
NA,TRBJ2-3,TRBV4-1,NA,CASSRPLAEVTDTQYF,TGCGCCAGCAGCAGACCCTTAGCGGAGGTCACAGATACGCAGTATTTT
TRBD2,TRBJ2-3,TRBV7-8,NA,CASSLRDYYHF,TGTGCCAGCAGCTTAAGGGACTATTACCATTTT
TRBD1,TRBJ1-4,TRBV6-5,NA,CASSYSGTGGEKLFF,TGTGCCAGCAGCTACTCCGGGACAGGGGGTGAAAAACTGTTTTTT
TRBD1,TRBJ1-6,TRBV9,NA,CASSLTGNNSPLHF,TGTGCCAGCAGCTTGACAGGGAACAATTCACCCCTCCACTTT
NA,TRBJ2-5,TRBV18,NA,CASSPGFGGETQYF,TGTGCCAGCTCACCAGGATTTGGAGGAGAGACCCAGTACTTC
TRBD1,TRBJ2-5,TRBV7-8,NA,CASSLGLGTGVGETQYF,TGTGCCAGCAGCTTAGGCCTCGGGACAGGGGTTGGAGAGACCCAGTACTTC
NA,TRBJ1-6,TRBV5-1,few,CASSLKGDSPLHF,TGCGCCAGCAGCTTGAAGGGGGATTCACCCCTCCACTTT
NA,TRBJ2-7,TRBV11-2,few,CASSLVQVLYEQYF,TGTGCCAGCAGCTTAGTGCAGGTACTCTACGAGCAGTACTTC
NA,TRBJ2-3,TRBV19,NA,CASRGTGTDTQYF,TGTGCCAGTAGGGGCACAGGGACAGATACGCAGTATTTT
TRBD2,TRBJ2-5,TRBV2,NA,CASGKREAVETQYF,TGTGCCAGCGGGAAGCGGGAGGCGGTTGAGACCCAGTACTTC
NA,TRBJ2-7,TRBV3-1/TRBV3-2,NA,CASSQALHSSYEQYF,TGTGCCAGCAGCCAAGCTTTACACAGCTCCTACGAGCAGTACTTC
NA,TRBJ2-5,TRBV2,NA,CASNQRGGRETQYF,TGTGCCAGCAATCAAAGGGGCGGAAGAGAGACCCAGTACTTC
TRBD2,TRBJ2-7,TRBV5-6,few,CASSLLPSGNPYEQYF,TGTGCCAGCAGCTTGTTGCCTAGCGGGAACCCCTACGAGCAGTACTTC
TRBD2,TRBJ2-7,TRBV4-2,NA,CASSQSSGSSDEQYF,TGTGCCAGCAGCCAATCTAGCGGGAGTTCCGACGAGCAGTACTTC
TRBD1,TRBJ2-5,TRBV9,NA,CASSPQGGTMYF,TGTGCCAGCAGTCCCCAAGGGGGCACCATGTACTTC
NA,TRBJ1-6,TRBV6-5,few,CASRAAGIYNSPLHF,TGTGCCAGCAGGGCCGCAGGGATATATAATTCACCCCTCCACTTT
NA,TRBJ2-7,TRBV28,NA,CASSPPSGVYEQYF,TGTGCCAGCAGTCCACCATCGGGGGTCTACGAGCAGTACTTC
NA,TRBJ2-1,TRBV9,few,CASSVDGSYNEQFF,TGTGCCAGCAGCGTAGACGGGTCCTACAATGAGCAGTTCTTC
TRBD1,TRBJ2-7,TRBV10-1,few,CASSTGQGYEQYF,TGCGCCAGCAGTACGGGACAGGGTTACGAGCAGTACTTC
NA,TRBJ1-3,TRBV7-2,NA,CASSPQTSGNTIYF,TGTGCCAGCAGCCCACAGACGTCTGGAAACACCATATATTTT
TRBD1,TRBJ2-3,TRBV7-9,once,CASSGPRGTGVADTQYF,TGTGCCAGCAGCGGACCCAGGGGGACAGGGGTGGCAGATACGCAGTATTTT
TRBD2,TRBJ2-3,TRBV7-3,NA,CASSSKGGSGRATDTQYF,TGTGCCAGCAGCTCAAAGGGAGGTAGCGGGAGGGCCACAGATACGCAGTATTTT
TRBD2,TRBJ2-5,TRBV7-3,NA,CASSQQGTSGGETQYF,TGTGCCAGCAGCCAACAGGGTACTAGCGGGGGGGAGACCCAGTACTTC
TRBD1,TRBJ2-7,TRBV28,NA,CATVRTGGYEQYF,TGTGCCACCGTTAGGACAGGGGGCTACGAGCAGTACTTC
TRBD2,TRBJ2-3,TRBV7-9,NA,CASSKTGGAESTDTQYF,TGTGCCAGCAGCAAAACCGGGGGGGCGGAGAGCACAGATACGCAGTATTTT
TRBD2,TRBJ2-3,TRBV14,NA,CASSQGLAGVTDTQYF,TGTGCCAGCAGCCAAGGACTAGCGGGAGTGACAGATACGCAGTATTTT
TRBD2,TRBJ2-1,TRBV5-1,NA,CASSPGLAGGGALRNEQFF,TGCGCCAGCAGCCCGGGACTAGCGGGAGGGGGCGCTTTACGCAATGAGCAGTTCTTC
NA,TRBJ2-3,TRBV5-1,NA,CASYPSTAGASTDTQYF,TGCGCCAGTTACCCTTCCACCGCCGGAGCTAGCACAGATACGCAGTATTTT
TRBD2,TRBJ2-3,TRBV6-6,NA,CASSIGLAGTDTQYF,TGTGCCAGCAGCATCGGACTAGCGGGCACAGATACGCAGTATTTT